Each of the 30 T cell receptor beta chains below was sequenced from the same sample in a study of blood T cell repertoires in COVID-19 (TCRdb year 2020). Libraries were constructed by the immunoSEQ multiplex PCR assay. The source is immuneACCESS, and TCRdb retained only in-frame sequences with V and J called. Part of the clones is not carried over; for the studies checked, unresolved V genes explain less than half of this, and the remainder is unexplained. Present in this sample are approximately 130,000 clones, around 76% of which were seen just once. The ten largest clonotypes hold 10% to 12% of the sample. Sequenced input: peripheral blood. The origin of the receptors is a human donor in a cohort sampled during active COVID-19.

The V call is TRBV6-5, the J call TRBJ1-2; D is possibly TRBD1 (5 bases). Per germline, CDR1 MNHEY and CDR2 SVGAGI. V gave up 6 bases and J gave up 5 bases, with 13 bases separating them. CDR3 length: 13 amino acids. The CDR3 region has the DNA TGTGCCAGCAGGGGGGGATTGGGGTATGGCTACACCTTC. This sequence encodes CASRGGLGYGYTF.

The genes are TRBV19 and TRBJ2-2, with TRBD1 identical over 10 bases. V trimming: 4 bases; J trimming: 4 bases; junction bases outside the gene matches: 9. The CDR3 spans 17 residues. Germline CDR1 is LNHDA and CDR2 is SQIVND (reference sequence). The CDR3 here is CASSRPGDRGFTGELFF. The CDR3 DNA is TGTGCCAGTAGTAGACCAGGGGACAGGGGATTCACCGGGGAGCTGTTTTTT.

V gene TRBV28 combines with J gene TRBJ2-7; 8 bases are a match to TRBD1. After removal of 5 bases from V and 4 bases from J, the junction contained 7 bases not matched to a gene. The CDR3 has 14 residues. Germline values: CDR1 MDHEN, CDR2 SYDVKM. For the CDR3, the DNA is TGTGCCAGCAGTGCCAACAGGGGGGCGTACGAGCAGTACTTC. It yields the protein CASSANRGAYEQYF.

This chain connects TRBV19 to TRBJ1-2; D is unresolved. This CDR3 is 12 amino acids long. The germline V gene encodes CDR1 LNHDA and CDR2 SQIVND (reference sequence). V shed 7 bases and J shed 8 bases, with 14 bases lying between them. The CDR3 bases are TGTGCCAGTACCCCCCGGGGTGGGGGCTACACCTTC. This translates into CASTPRGGGYTF.

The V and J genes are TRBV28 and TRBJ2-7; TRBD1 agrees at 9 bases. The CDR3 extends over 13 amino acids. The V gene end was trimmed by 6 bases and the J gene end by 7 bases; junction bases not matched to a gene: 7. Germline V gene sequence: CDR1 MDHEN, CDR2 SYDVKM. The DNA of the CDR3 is TGTGCCAGCAGGGCACAGGGGGCGGGTGAGCAGTACTTC. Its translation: CASRAQGAGEQYF.

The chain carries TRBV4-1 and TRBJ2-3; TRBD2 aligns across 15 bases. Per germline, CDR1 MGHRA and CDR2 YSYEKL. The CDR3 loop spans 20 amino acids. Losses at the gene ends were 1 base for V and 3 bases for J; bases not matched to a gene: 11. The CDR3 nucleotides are TGCGCCAGCAGCCAAGGGACTAGCGGGGGGGCCGGGGGGTCTACAGATACGCAGTATTTT. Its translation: CASSQGTSGGAGGSTDTQYF.

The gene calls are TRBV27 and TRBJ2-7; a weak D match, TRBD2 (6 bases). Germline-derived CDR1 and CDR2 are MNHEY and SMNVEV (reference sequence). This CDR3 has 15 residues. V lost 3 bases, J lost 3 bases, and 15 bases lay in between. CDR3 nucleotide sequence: TGTGCCAGCAGTTTCGGAATAGCGGAGAACTACGAGCAGTACTTC. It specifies CASSFGIAENYEQYF.

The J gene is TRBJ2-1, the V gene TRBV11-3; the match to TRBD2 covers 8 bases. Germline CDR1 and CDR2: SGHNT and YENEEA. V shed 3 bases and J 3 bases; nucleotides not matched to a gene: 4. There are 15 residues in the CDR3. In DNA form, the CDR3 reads TGTGCCAGCAGCTTTTCCGCGGGGGGCTACAATGAGCAGTTCTTC. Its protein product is CASSFSAGGYNEQFF.

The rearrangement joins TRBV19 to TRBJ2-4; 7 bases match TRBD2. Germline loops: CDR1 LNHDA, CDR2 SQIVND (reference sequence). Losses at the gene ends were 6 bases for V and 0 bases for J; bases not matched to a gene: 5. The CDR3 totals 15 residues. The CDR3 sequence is CASSPSGSAKNIQYF. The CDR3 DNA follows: TGTGCCAGTAGCCCTAGCGGATCAGCCAAAAACATTCAGTACTTC.

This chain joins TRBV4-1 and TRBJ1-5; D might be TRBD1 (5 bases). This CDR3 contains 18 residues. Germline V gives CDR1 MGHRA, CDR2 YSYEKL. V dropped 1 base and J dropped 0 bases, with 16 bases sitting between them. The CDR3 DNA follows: TGCGCCAGCAGCCAAGCCAAGACAGCAATCTATAGCAATCAGCCCCAGCATTTT. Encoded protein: CASSQAKTAIYSNQPQHF.

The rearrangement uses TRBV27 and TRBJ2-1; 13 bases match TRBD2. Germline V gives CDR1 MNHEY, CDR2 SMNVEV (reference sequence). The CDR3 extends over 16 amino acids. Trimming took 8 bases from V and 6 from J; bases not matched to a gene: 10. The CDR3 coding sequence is TGTGCCAGCGGTACTAGCGGGGGGGAGTTCAGCAATGAGCAGTTCTTC. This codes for CASGTSGGEFSNEQFF.

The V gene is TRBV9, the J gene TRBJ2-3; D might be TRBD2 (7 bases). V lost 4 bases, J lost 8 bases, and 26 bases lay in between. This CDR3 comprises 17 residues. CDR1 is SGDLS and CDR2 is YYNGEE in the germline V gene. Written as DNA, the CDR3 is TGTGCCAGCAGCCCCTCTTGGGGGGGGCCCGGCGTGGGTACGCAGTATTTT. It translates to CASSPSWGGPGVGTQYF.

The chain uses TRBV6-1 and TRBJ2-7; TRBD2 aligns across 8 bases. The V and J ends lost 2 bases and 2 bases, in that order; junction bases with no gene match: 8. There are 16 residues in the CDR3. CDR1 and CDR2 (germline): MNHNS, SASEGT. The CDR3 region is CASSEHSSGGTYEQYF. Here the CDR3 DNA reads TGTGCCAGCAGTGAACATTCCAGCGGGGGAACCTACGAGCAGTACTTC.

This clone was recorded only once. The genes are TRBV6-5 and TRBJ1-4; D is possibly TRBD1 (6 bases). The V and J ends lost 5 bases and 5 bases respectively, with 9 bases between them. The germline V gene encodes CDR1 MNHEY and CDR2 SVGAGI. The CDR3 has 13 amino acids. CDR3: CASSQGRNEKLFF. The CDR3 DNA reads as TGTGCCAGCAGTCAGGGGCGAAATGAAAAACTGTTTTTT.

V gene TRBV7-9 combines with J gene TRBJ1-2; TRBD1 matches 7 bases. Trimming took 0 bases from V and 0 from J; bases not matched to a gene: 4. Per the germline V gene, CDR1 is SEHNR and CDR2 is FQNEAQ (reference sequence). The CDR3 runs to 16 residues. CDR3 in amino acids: CASSLAGGTANYGYTF. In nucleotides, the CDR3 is TGTGCCAGCAGCTTAGCGGGTGGGACAGCTAACTATGGCTACACCTTC.

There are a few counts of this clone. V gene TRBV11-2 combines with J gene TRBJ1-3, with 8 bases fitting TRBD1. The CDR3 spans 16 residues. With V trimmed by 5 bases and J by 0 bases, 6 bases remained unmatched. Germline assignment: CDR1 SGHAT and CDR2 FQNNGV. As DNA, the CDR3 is TGTGCCAGCAGCCCATTGGACAGGGTCTCTGGAAACACCATATATTTT. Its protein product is CASSPLDRVSGNTIYF.

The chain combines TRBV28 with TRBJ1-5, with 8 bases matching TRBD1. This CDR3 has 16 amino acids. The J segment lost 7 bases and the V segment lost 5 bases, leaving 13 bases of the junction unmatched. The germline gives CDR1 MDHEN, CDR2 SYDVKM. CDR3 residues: CASSPTGRGRGQPQHF. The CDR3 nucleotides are TGTGCCAGCAGTCCAACCGGCAGGGGGCGCGGGCAGCCCCAGCATTTT. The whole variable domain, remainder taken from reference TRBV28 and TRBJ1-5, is DVKVTQSSRYLVKRTGEKVFLECVQDMDHENMFWYRQDPGLGLRLIYFSYDVKMKEKGDIPEGYSVSREKKERFSLILESASTNQTSMYLCASSPTGRGRGQPQHFGDGTRLSIL.

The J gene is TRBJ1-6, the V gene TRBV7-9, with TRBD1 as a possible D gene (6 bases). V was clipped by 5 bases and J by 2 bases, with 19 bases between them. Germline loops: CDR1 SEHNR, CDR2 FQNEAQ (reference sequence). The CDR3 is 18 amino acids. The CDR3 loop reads CASSPAGRGGPYNSPLHF. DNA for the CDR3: TGTGCCAGCAGCCCCGCCGGGAGGGGGGGCCCCTATAATTCACCCCTCCACTTT.

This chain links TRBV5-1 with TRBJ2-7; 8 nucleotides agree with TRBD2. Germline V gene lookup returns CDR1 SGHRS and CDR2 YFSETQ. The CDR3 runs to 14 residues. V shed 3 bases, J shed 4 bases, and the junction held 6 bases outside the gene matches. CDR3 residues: CASSSTGGVYEQYF. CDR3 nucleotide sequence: TGCGCCAGCAGCTCTACGGGAGGGGTTTACGAGCAGTACTTC.

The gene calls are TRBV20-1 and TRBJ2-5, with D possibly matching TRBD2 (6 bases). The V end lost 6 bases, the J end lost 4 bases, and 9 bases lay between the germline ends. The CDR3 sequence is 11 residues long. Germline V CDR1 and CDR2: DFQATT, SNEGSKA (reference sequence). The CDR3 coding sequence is TGCAGTGCCCTGGGGGGAGAGACCCAGTACTTC. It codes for CSALGGETQYF.

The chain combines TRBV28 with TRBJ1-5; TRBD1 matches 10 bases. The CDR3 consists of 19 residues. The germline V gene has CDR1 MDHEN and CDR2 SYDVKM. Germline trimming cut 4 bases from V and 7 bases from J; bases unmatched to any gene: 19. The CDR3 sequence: CASSSLSIRDRGRQQPQHF. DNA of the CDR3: TGTGCCAGCAGTTCGCTATCAATCCGGGACAGGGGAAGACAGCAGCCCCAGCATTTT. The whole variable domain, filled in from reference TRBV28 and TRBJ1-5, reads DVKVTQSSRYLVKRTGEKVFLECVQDMDHENMFWYRQDPGLGLRLIYFSYDVKMKEKGDIPEGYSVSREKKERFSLILESASTNQTSMYLCASSSLSIRDRGRQQPQHFGDGTRLSIL.

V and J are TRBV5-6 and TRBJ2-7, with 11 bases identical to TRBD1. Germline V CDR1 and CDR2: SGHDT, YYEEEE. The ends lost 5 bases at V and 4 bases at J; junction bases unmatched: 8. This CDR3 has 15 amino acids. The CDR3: CASRRDRGSLYEQYF. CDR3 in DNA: TGTGCCAGCAGACGGGACAGGGGGTCTCTATACGAGCAGTACTTC.

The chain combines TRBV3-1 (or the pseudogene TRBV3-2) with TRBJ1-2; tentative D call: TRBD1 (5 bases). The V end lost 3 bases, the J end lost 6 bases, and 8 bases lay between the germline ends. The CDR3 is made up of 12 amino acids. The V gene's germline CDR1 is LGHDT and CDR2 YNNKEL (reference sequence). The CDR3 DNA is TGTGCCAGCAGCCACAGACAGCATGGCTACACCTTC. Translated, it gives CASSHRQHGYTF.

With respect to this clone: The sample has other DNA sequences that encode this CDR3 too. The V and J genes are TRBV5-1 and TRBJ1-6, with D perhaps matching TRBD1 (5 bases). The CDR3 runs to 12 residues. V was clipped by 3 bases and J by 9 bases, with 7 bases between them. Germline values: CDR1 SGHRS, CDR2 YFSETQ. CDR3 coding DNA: TGCGCCAGCAGCTGGAGGGGTTCACCCCTCCACTTT. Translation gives CASSWRGSPLHF.

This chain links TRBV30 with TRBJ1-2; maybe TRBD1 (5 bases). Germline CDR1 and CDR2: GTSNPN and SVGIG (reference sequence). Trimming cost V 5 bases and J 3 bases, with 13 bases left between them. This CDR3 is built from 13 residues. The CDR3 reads CAWGTSRDYGYTF. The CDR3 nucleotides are TGTGCCTGGGGGACCTCGAGGGACTATGGCTACACCTTC. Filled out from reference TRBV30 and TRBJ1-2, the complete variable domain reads SQTIHQWPATLVQPVGSPLSLECTVEGTSNPNLYWYRQAAGRGLQLLFYSVGIGQISSEVPQNLSASRPQDRQFILSSKKLLLSDSGFYLCAWGTSRDYGYTFGSGTRLTVV.

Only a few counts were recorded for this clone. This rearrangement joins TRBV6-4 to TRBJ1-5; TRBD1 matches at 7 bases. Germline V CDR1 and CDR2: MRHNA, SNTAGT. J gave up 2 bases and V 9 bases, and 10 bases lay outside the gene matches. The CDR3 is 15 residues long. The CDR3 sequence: CARVQLGQGNQPQHF. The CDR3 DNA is TGTGCCAGGGTTCAACTTGGACAGGGCAATCAGCCCCAGCATTTT.

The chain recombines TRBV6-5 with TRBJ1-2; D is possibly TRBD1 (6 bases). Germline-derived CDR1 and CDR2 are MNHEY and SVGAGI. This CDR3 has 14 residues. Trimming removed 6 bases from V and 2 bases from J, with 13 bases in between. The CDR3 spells CASRPRDTNYGYTF. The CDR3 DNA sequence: TGTGCCAGCAGGCCCCGGGACACGAACTATGGCTACACCTTC.

The chain's CDR3 is CASSLIAGGDNEQFF. As DNA, the CDR3 is TGTGCCAGCAGCCTCATAGCGGGGGGCGACAATGAGCAGTTCTTC. This chain joins TRBV14 and TRBJ2-1; 10 bases align to TRBD2. The CDR3 is 15 amino acids. V trimming: 4 bases; J trimming: 5 bases; junction bases outside the gene matches: 5. In germline, CDR1 is SGHDN, CDR2 FVKESK. Variable domain in full (rest from reference TRBV14 and TRBJ2-1): EAGVTQFPSHSVIEKGQTVTLRCDPISGHDNLYWYRRVMGKEIKFLLHFVKESKQDESGMPNNRFLAERTGGTYSTLKVQPAELEDSGVYFCASSLIAGGDNEQFFGPGTRLTVL.

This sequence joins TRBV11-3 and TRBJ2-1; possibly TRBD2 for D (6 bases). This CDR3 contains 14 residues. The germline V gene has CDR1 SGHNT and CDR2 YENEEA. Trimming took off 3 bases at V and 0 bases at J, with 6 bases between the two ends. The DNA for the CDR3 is TGTGCCAGCAGCTTGGGGGGCTCCTACAATGAGCAGTTCTTC. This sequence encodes CASSLGGSYNEQFF.

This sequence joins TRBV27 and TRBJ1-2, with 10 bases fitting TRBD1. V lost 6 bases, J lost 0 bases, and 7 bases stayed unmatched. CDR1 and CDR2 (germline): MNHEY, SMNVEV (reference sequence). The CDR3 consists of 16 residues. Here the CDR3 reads CASSGQGVGANYGYTF. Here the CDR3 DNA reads TGTGCCAGCAGCGGACAGGGGGTGGGCGCTAACTATGGCTACACCTTC.